This T cell receptor beta chain comes out of a study of T cell responses to AZD1222 COVID-19 vaccine. Regarding the study as a whole: The donor group comprised mostly white British people and more females; the analysis possibly underestimated clonal diversity. Mapped onto spike, vaccine-associated CD4 TCRs spanned it and were dominant at 160-218 and 743-854.

This CDR3 is 13 amino acids long. Germline V gene lookup returns CDR1 SGHRS and CDR2 YFSETQ. V was clipped by 6 bases and J by 6 bases; unmatched bases: 4. Sequencing was performed with immunoSEQ multiplex PCR; in TCRdb, only in-frame clones are kept and a portion is missing. The data hold roughly 65,000 clones, with roughly 86% observed a single time. Details on this clone: Its antigen is not known.

The source was peripheral blood, collected on day 0 of AZD1222 vaccination. This sequence was found in an adult in good health. The rearrangement joins TRBV5-1 to TRBJ1-2; 11 bases are a match to TRBD1. The CDR3 bases are TGCGCCAGCACCCGGGACAGGGGGAATGGCTACACCTTC. Residues: CASTRDRGNGYTF.